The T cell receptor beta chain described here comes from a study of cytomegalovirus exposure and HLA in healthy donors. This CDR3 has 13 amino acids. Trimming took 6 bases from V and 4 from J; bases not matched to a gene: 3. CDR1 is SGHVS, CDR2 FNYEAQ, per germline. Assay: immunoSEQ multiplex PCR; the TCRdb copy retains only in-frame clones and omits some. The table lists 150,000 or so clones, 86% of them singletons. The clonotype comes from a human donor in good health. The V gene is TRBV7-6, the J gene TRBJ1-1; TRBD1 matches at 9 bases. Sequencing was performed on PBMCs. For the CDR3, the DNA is TGTGCCAGCAGGAAGACAGGGGGCACTGAAGCTTTCTTT. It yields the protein CASRKTGGTEAFF.